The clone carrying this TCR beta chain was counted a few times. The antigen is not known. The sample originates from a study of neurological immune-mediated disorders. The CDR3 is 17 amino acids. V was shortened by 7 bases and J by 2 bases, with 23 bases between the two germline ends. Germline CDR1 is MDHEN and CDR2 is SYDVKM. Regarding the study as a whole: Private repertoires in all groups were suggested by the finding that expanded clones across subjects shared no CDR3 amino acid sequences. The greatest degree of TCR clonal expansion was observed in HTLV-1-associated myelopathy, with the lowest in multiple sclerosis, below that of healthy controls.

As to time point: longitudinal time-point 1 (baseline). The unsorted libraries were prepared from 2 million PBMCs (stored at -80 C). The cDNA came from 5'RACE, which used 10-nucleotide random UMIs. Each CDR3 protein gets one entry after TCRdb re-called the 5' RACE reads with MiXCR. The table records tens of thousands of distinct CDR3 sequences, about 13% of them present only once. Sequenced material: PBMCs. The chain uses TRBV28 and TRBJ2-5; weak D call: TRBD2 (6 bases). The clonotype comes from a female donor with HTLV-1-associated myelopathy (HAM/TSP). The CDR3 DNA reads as TGTGCCAGCAAGAGTGGAGGACGGATAGGACTACAAGAGACCCAGTACTTC. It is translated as CASKSGGRIGLQETQYF.